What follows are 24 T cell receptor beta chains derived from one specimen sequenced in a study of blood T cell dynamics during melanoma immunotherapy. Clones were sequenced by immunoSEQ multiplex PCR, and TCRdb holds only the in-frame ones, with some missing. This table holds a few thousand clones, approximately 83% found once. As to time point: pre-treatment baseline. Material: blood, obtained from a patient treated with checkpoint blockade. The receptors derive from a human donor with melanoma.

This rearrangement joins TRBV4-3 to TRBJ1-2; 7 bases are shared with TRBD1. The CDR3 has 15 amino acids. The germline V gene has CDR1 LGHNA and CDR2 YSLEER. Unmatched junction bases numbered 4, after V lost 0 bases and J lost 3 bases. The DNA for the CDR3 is TGCGCCAGCAGCCAAGATTGGGACAGTGACTATGGCTACACCTTC. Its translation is CASSQDWDSDYGYTF.

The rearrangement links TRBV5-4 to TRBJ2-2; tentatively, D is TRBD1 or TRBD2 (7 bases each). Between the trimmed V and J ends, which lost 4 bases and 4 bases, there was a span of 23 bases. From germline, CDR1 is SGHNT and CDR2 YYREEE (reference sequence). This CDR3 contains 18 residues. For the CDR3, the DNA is TGTGCCAGCAGCCCGAAAGGGGGGGGCAGGGGGTTCACCGGGGAGCTGTTTTTT. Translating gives CASSPKGGGRGFTGELFF.

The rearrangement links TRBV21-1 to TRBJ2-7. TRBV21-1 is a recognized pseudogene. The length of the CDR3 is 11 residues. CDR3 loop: CASSKQHEQYF. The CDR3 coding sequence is TGTGCCAGCAGCAAGCAGCACGAGCAGTACTTC.

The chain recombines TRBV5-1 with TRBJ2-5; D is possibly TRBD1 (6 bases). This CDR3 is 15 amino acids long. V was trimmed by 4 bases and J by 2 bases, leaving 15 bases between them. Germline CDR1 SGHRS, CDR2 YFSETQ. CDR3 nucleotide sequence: TGCGCCAGCAGCCGGGTTACAGGGTATCAAGAGACCCAGTACTTC. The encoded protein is CASSRVTGYQETQYF.

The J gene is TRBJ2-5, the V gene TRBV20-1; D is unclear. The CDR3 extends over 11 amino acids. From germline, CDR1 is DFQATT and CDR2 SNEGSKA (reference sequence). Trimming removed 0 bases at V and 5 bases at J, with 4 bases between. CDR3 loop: CSAREGETQYF. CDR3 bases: TGCAGTGCTAGAGAAGGGGAGACCCAGTACTTC.

This CDR3 is CASNLNGLGEQYF. DNA of the CDR3: TGTGCCAGCAATTTAAACGGCCTGGGCGAGCAGTACTTC. The rearrangement links TRBV11-3 to TRBJ2-7, with no clear D. CDR1 is SGHNT and CDR2 is YENEEA in the germline V gene. The CDR3 is made up of 13 amino acids. Trimming took off 7 bases at V and 6 bases at J, with 16 bases between the two ends.

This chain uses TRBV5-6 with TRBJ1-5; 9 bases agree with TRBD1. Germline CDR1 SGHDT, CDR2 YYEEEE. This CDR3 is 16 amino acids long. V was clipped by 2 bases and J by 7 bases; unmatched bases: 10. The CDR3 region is CASSFGGDREAQPQHF. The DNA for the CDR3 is TGTGCCAGCAGCTTTGGGGGGGACAGGGAAGCCCAGCCCCAGCATTTT.

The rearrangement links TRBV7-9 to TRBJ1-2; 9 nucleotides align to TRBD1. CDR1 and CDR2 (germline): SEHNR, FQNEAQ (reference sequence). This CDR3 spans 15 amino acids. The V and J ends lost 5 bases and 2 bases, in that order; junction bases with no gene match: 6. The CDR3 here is CASSERTGANYGYTF. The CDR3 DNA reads TGTGCCAGCAGCGAACGGACAGGGGCCAACTATGGCTACACCTTC. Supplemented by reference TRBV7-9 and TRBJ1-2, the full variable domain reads DTGVSQNPRHKITKRGQNVTFRCDPISEHNRLYWYRQTLGQGPEFLTYFQNEAQLEKSRLLSDRFSAERPKGSFSTLEIQRTEQGDSAMYLCASSERTGANYGYTFGSGTRLTVV.

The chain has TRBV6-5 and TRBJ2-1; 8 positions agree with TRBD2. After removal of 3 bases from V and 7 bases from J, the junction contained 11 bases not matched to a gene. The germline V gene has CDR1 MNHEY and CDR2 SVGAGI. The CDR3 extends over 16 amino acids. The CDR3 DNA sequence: TGTGCCAGCAGTTATACAAGCGGGAGCGCGGGGAATGAGCAGTTCTTC. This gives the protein CASSYTSGSAGNEQFF.

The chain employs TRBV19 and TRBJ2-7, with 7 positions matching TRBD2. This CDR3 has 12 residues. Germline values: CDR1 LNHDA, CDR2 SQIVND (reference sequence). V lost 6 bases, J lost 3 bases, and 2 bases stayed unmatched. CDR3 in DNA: TGTGCCAGTAGGGGCGGGAGCTACGAGCAGTACTTC. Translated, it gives CASRGGSYEQYF. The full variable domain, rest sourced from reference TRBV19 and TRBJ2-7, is DGGITQSPKYLFRKEGQNVTLSCEQNLNHDAMYWYRQDPGQGLRLIYYSQIVNDFQKGDIAEGYSVSREKKESFPLTVTSAQKNPTAFYLCASRGGSYEQYFGPGTRLTVT.

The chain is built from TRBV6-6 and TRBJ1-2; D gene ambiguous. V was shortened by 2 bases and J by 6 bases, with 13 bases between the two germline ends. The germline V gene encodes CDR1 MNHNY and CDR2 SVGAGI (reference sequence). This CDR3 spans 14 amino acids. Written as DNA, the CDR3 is TGTGCCAGCAGTTACAGGGAGAGAAGGGATGGCTACACCTTC. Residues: CASSYRERRDGYTF.

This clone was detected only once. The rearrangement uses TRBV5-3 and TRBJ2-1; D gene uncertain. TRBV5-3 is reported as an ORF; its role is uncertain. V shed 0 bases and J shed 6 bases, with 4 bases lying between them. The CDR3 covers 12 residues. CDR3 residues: CARSLGLNEQFF. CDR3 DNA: TGTGCCAGAAGCTTGGGACTCAATGAGCAGTTCTTC.

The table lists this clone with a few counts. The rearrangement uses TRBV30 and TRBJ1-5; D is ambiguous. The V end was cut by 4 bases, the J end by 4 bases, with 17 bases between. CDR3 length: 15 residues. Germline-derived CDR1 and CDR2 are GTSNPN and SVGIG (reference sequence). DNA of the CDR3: TGTGCCTGGAAGTCGAGTAACTCTAGGAATCAGCCCCAGCATTTT. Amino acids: CAWKSSNSRNQPQHF.

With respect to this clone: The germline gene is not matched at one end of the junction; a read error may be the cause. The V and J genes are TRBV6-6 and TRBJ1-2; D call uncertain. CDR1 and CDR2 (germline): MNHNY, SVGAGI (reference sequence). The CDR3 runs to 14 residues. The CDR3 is CASSPGTGTYGYTF. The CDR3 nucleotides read TGCGCCAGCAGCCCGGGAACGGGAACCTATGGCTACACCTTC.

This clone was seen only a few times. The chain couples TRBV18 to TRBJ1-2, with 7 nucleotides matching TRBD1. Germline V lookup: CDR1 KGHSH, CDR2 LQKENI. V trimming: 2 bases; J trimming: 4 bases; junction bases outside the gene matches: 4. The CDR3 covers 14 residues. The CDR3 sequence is CASSPGGGRYGYTF. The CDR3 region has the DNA TGTGCCAGCTCACCAGGAGGGGGCCGCTATGGCTACACCTTC.

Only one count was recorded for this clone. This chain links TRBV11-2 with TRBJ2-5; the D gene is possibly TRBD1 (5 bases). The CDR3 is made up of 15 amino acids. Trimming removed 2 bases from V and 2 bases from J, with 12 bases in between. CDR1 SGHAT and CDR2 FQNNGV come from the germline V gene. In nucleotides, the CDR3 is TGTGCCAGCAGCTTATATTTCAGGGAACAAGAGACCCAGTACTTC. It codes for CASSLYFREQETQYF.

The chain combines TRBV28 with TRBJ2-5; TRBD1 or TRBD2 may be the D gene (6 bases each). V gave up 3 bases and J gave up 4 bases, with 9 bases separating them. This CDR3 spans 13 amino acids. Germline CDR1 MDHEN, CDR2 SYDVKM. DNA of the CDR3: TGTGCCAGCAGTTTCGGGGGCCGAGAGACCCAGTACTTC. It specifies CASSFGGRETQYF. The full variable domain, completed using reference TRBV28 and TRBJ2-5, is DVKVTQSSRYLVKRTGEKVFLECVQDMDHENMFWYRQDPGLGLRLIYFSYDVKMKEKGDIPEGYSVSREKKERFSLILESASTNQTSMYLCASSFGGRETQYFGPGTRLLVL.

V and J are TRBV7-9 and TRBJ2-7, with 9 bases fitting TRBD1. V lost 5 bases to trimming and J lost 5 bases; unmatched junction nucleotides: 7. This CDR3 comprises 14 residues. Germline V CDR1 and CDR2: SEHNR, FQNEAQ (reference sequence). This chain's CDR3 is CASSVGGQGHEQYF. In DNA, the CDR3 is TGTGCCAGCAGCGTTGGGGGACAGGGCCACGAGCAGTACTTC.

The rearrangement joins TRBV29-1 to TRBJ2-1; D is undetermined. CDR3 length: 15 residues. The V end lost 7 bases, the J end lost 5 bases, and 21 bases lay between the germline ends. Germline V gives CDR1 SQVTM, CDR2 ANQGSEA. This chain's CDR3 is CSGEAWEKSHNEQFF. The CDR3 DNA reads TGCAGCGGGGAAGCTTGGGAAAAGAGCCACAATGAGCAGTTCTTC.

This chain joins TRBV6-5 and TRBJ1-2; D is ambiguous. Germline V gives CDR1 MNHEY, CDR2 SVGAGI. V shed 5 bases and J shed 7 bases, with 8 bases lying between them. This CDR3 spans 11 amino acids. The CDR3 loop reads CASSGSVGYTF. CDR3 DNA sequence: TGTGCCAGCAGTGGTTCTGTTGGCTACACCTTC.

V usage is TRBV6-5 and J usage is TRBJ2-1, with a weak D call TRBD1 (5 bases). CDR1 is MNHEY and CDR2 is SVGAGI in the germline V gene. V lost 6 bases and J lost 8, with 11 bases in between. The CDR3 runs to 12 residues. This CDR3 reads CASRDDRHEQFF. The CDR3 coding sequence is TGTGCCAGCAGAGACGACAGACATGAGCAGTTCTTC.

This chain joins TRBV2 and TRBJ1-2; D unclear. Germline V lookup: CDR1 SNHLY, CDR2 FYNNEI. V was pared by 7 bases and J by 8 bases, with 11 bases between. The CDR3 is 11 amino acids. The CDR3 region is CASIYAGGYTF. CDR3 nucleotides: TGTGCCAGCATATATGCCGGAGGCTACACCTTC.

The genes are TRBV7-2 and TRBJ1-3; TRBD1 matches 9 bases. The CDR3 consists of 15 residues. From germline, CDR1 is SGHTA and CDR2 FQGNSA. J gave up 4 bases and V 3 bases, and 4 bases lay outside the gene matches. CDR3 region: CASSFGTGKGNTIYF. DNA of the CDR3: TGTGCCAGCAGCTTTGGGACAGGGAAGGGAAACACCATATATTTT.

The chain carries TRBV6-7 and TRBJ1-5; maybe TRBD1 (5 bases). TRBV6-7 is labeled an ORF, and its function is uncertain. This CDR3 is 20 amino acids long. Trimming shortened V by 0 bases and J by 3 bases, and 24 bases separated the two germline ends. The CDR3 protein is CASSYSMRTGILTFNQPQHF. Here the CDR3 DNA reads TGTGCCAGCAGTTACTCGATGAGAACAGGAATCCTTACCTTCAATCAGCCCCAGCATTTT.